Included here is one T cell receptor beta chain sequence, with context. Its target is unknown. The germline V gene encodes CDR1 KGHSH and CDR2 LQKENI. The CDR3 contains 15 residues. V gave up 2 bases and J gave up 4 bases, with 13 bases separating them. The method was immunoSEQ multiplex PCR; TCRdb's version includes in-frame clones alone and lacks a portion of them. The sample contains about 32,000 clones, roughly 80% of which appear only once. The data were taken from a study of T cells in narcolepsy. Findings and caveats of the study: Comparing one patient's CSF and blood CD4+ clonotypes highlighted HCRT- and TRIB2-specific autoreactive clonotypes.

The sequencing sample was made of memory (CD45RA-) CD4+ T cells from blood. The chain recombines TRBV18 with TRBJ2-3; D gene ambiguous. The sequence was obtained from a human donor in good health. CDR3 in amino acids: CASSPSVGVADTQYF. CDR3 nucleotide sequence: TGTGCCAGCTCACCATCGGTTGGGGTTGCAGATACGCAGTATTTT.